These 19 T cell receptor beta chains were sequenced from one sample in a study of T-cell memory formation after mild COVID-19. TCRdb redid the calling of the 5' RACE reads with MiXCR, one entry per CDR3 protein. Of around 530,000 distinct CDR3 sequences listed, 20% to 25% are singletons. The specimen sequenced was PBMCs or a T cell subset sorted from them (not recorded which). The receptors shown here come from an adult woman who had mild COVID-19 (a few samples of this study predate the infection). Cell type and time point are not known.

The rearrangement uses TRBV2 and TRBJ2-3, with 8 bases aligning to TRBD1. V was pared by 7 bases and J by 3 bases, with 12 bases of the junction left unmatched. The CDR3 contains 16 residues. Germline V lookup: CDR1 SNHLY, CDR2 FYNNEI. The DNA for the CDR3 is TGTGCCAGCATCTCACCCGGGACAGGATTAACAGATACGCAGTATTTT. Protein: CASISPGTGLTDTQYF.

The V and J genes are TRBV15 and TRBJ1-1, with D possibly matching TRBD1 (5 bases). The CDR3 loop spans 17 amino acids. Trimming took off 1 base at V and 1 base at J, with 16 bases between the two ends. Germline assignment: CDR1 LNHNV and CDR2 YYDKDF (reference sequence). The CDR3, as DNA: TGTGCCACCAGCAGAGGATTGGCCCGCGGGGCGAACACTGAAGCTTTCTTT. Amino acid sequence: CATSRGLARGANTEAFF.

The rearrangement uses TRBV21-1 and TRBJ2-7; the D call of TRBD1 is as the table states it, not checked on the DNA. TRBV21-1 is a known pseudogene. The CDR3 has 15 amino acids. The chain's CDR3 is CASSKLGDRLYEQYF. Written as DNA, the CDR3 is TGTGCCAGCAGCAAGTTAGGGGATCGACTCTACGAGCAGTACTTC.

The chain combines TRBV9 with TRBJ1-3; D gene uncertain. CDR1 SGDLS and CDR2 YYNGEE come from the germline V gene. V dropped 7 bases and J dropped 4 bases, with 9 bases sitting between them. This CDR3 has 12 residues. CDR3 nucleotide sequence: TGTGCCAGCGGAAAATCGGGAAACACCATATATTTT. Its translation is CASGKSGNTIYF.

This clonotype showed up just a few times. The chain couples TRBV4-1 to TRBJ1-1; D may be TRBD1 (5 bases). Trimming took 4 bases from V and 0 from J, leaving 12 bases between them. CDR3 length: 15 residues. Germline V lookup: CDR1 MGHRA, CDR2 YSYEKL. DNA of the CDR3: TGCGCCAGCAGCCGAGAGGGGAATGTGAACACTGAAGCTTTCTTT. This gives the protein CASSREGNVNTEAFF.

This clonotype was observed a few times. The rearrangement links TRBV11-3 to TRBJ2-1; D ambiguous. CDR1 and CDR2 from the germline V gene are SGHNT and YENEEA. The CDR3 totals 14 residues. V dropped 5 bases and J dropped 4 bases, with 12 bases sitting between them. The DNA for the CDR3 is TGTGCCAGCAGCCCTTCCATCGGTTACAATGAGCAGTTCTTC. Translated: CASSPSIGYNEQFF.

J is TRBJ1-4 and V is TRBV5-6; TRBD1 matches 10 bases. From germline, CDR1 is SGHDT and CDR2 YYEEEE. V was clipped by 4 bases and J by 8 bases; unmatched bases: 8. CDR3 length equals 15 residues. The CDR3: CASSPSGQGLEKLFF. The DNA of the CDR3 is TGTGCCAGCAGCCCCTCGGGACAGGGGTTGGAAAAACTGTTTTTT.

The V gene is TRBV7-9, the J gene TRBJ2-7; no definite D call. The germline V and J ends were trimmed by 5 bases and 5 bases, with 22 bases remaining between them. CDR1 and CDR2 from the germline V gene are SEHNR and FQNEAQ (reference sequence). The CDR3 totals 16 residues. The CDR3 nucleotides are TGTGCCAGCAGCCCCACCACCCACAAGGAGTCCGACGAGCAGTACTTC. Encoded protein: CASSPTTHKESDEQYF.

A few counts support this clonotype. This sequence joins TRBV6-5 and TRBJ1-1; 8 bases are a match to TRBD1. The CDR3 is made up of 13 amino acids. Germline V gene data show CDR1 as MNHEY and CDR2 as SVGAGI. V lost 6 bases, J lost 11 bases, and 11 bases stayed unmatched. CDR3: CASRKTGAGTAFF. The CDR3 nucleotides read TGTGCCAGCAGAAAGACAGGGGCGGGGACGGCTTTCTTT.

This clonotype was counted ten times or more. The chain is built from TRBV12-3 or TRBV12-4 and TRBJ2-7; D is uncertain. The germline V and J ends were trimmed by 6 bases and 0 bases, with 9 bases remaining between them. The CDR3 has 13 residues. CDR3 amino acids: CASSLGRSYEQYF. The CDR3 nucleotides are TGTGCCAGCAGCTTGGGCCGCTCCTACGAGCAGTACTTC.

This clonotype was counted ten times or more. CDR3 nucleotide sequence: TGTGCCATCAGTTTTTCAGGACTATCGGAGACCCAGTACTTC. As protein: CAISFSGLSETQYF. This rearrangement joins TRBV10-3 to TRBJ2-5; D is possibly TRBD2 (6 bases). V lost 5 bases and J lost 5, with 15 bases in between. CDR3 size: 14 residues. Germline V gene data show CDR1 as ENHRY and CDR2 as SYGVKD.

The V and J genes are TRBV3-1 and TRBJ2-1; weak D call: TRBD1 (6 bases). This CDR3 comprises 15 residues. V lost 0 bases and J lost 12, with 18 bases in between. CDR1 is LGHDT, CDR2 YNNKEL, per germline (reference sequence). The CDR3 region has the DNA TGTGCCAGCAGCCAAGATACAGGGCGGTCAGGGGTGCAGTTCTTC. As protein: CASSQDTGRSGVQFF.

This chain's CDR3 is CASSQLAGDISYEQYF. CDR3 nucleotide sequence: TGTGCCAGCAGCCAGCTAGCCGGGGACATCTCCTACGAGCAGTACTTC. V is TRBV7-8 and J is TRBJ2-7; D may be TRBD1 (6 bases). The germline V gene has CDR1 SGHVS and CDR2 FQNEAQ. V lost 5 bases and J lost 0, with 17 bases in between. The CDR3 is made up of 16 amino acids. Drawing the rest from reference TRBV7-8 and TRBJ2-7, the complete variable domain is GAGVSQSPRYKVAKRGQDVALRCDPISGHVSLFWYQQALGQGPEFLTYFQNEAQLDKSGLPSDRFFAERPEGSVSTLKIQRTQQEDSAVYLCASSQLAGDISYEQYFGPGTRLTVT.

This clonotype appeared a few times. In nucleotides, the CDR3 is TGTGCCAGCAGTGGGACCCTCAAAAACATTCAGTACTTC. The encoded protein is CASSGTLKNIQYF. The chain links TRBV25-1 to TRBJ2-4, with D unresolved. The CDR3 runs 13 residues. Trimming removed 4 bases at V and 3 bases at J, with 7 bases between. From germline, CDR1 is MGHDK and CDR2 SYGVNS.

This clonotype was picked up a small number of times. The chain combines TRBV3-1 with TRBJ2-1, with D tentatively TRBD2 (6 bases). Germline V gene data show CDR1 as LGHDT and CDR2 as YNNKEL (reference sequence). The V end lost 0 bases, the J end lost 0 bases, and 12 bases lay between the germline ends. The CDR3 runs to 17 residues. In DNA, the CDR3 is TGTGCCAGCAGCCAAGACCCGGCGGGGACCTCCTACAATGAGCAGTTCTTC. This sequence encodes CASSQDPAGTSYNEQFF.

This chain joins TRBV25-1 and TRBJ1-2; D is unclear. V gave up 2 bases and J gave up 5 bases, with 9 bases separating them. Germline lookup yields CDR1 MGHDK and CDR2 SYGVNS. This CDR3 has 13 residues. CDR3 in amino acids: CASSEQAAYGYTF. CDR3 nucleotide sequence: TGTGCCAGCAGTGAACAGGCCGCGTATGGCTACACCTTC.

This clonotype was detected ten times or more. Germline is not matched at one junction end, which may reflect a read error. The chain carries TRBV5-1 and TRBJ2-6, with D maybe TRBD1 (6 bases). The CDR3 runs to 15 residues. CDR1 is SGHRS and CDR2 is YFSETQ in the germline V gene. CDR3 DNA sequence: TGTGCCAGCAGCTTAGGGGGCTCTGGGGCCAACGTCCTGACTTTC. Translating gives CASSLGGSGANVLTF.

The rearrangement joins TRBV7-9 to TRBJ1-1; TRBD1 might be the D (6 bases). The CDR3 covers 17 residues. V was cut by 3 bases and J by 1 base, with 18 bases left in between. CDR1 is SEHNR, CDR2 FQNEAQ, per germline (reference sequence). The CDR3: CASSFKLVQGKNTEAFF. The DNA for the CDR3 is TGTGCCAGCAGCTTTAAGCTGGTCCAGGGGAAGAACACTGAAGCTTTCTTT.

The chain couples TRBV7-9 to TRBJ2-2, with 7 bases matching TRBD1. Germline assignment: CDR1 SEHNR and CDR2 FQNEAQ (reference sequence). J gave up 4 bases and V 5 bases, and 4 bases lay outside the gene matches. The CDR3 length is 14 residues. CDR3 coding DNA: TGTGCCAGCAGCGGGACAGCCCCCACCGGGGAGCTGTTTTTT. Its translation: CASSGTAPTGELFF.